This T cell receptor beta chain comes out of a study of blood T cell repertoires in COVID-19. Cohort allocation depended upon clinical history that participants reported. For recovered donors of Cohort 3, there were two negative PCRs, clearance, or symptom resolution. V lost 1 base and J 3 bases, leaving 19 bases between the germline ends. Germline-derived CDR1 and CDR2 are MGHDK and SYGVNS. The CDR3 runs to 17 residues. Authors' processing steps: How many nucleated cells were present was estimated from reference gene primer amplification. Here immunoSEQ multiplex PCR was the method, and the copy in TCRdb shows in-frame clones only, minus some. V and J calls and clone size follow that table, whereas D and trimming were derived from the DNA. The data show roughly 330,000 clones, 88% seen once.

J is TRBJ2-7 and V is TRBV25-1; a weak D match, TRBD2 (5 bases). The clonotype was recovered from a man between 25 and 39 years old who had recovered from COVID-19. Sequenced material: PBMCs or T cells enriched from blood (not recorded which). DNA for the CDR3: TGTGCCAGCAGTGAATCTTGGAATTCGGGGAAAAGCTACGAGCAGTACTTC. Encoded protein: CASSESWNSGKSYEQYF.